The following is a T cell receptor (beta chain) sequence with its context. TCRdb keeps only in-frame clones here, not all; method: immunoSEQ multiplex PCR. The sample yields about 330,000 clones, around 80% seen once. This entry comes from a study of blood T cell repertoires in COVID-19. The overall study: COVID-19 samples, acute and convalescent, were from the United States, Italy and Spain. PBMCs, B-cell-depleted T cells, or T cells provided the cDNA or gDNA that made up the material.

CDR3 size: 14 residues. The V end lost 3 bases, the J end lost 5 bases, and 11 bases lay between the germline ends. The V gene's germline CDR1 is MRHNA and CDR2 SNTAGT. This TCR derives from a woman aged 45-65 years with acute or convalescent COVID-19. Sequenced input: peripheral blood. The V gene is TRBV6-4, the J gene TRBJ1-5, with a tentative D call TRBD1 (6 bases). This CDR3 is CASSEYRAHQPQHF. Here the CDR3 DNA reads TGTGCCAGCAGTGAATACAGGGCCCATCAGCCCCAGCATTTT.